A single sample gave rise to the 10 T cell receptor beta chains below, sequenced in a study of T-cell memory formation after mild COVID-19. From the 5' RACE reads, TCRdb called clonotypes with MiXCR, one entry per CDR3 protein. The table has approximately 150,000 distinct CDR3 sequences, around 5.8% seen once. The sequencing sample was made of PBMCs or a T cell subset sorted from them (not recorded which). These receptors were collected from an adult woman who had mild COVID-19 (a few samples of this study predate the infection). Cell type and time point are not known.

This clonotype showed up many times. The genes are TRBV5-1 and TRBJ2-5, with a tentative D call TRBD1 (5 bases). V dropped 0 bases and J dropped 4 bases, with 10 bases sitting between them. The CDR3 covers 14 residues. CDR1 is SGHRS and CDR2 is YFSETQ in the germline V gene. CDR3 in DNA: TGCGCCAGCAGCTTGGTTCAGGGTGGAGAGACCCAGTACTTC. This translates into CASSLVQGGETQYF. Together with reference TRBV5-1 and TRBJ2-5, the CDR3 gives the full variable domain: KAGVTQTPRYLIKTRGQQVTLSCSPISGHRSVSWYQQTPGQGLQFLFEYFSETQRNKGNFPGRFSGRQFSNSRSEMNVSTLELGDSALYLCASSLVQGGETQYFGPGTRLLVL.

In its sample, this clonotype was seen a few times. This chain's CDR3 is CASSPRGRGELFF. The CDR3 DNA reads TGTGCCAGCAGCCCCAGGGGGAGAGGGGAGCTGTTTTTT. The chain recombines TRBV11-2 with TRBJ2-2; 7 positions agree with TRBD1. The CDR3 is 13 amino acids. Trimming cost V 5 bases and J 8 bases; bases outside gene matches: 5. Germline V lookup: CDR1 SGHAT, CDR2 FQNNGV. Combining the CDR3 with reference TRBV11-2 and TRBJ2-2 gives the whole variable domain EAGVAQSPRYKIIEKRQSVAFWCNPISGHATLYWYQQILGQGPKLLIQFQNNGVVDDSQLPKDRFSAERLKGVDSTLKIQPAKLEDSAVYLCASSPRGRGELFFGEGSRLTVL.

The chain employs TRBV29-1 and TRBJ2-7; 10 nucleotides match TRBD2. J gave up 3 bases and V 5 bases, and 13 bases lay outside the gene matches. The germline gives CDR1 SQVTM, CDR2 ANQGSEA. The CDR3 extends over 16 amino acids. The CDR3, as DNA: TGCAGCGTTAAGGGGGTACTAGCGGGAAGTCTCTACGAGCAGTACTTC. It is translated as CSVKGVLAGSLYEQYF.

The table lists this clonotype with many counts. In nucleotides, the CDR3 is TGTGCCAGCAGTTACAGGGGTCCCAATCAGCCCCAGCATTTT. Translated, it gives CASSYRGPNQPQHF. The V call is TRBV12-3 or TRBV12-4, the J call TRBJ1-5, with 7 bases fitting TRBD1. V was clipped by 4 bases and J by 3 bases; unmatched bases: 3. This CDR3 comprises 14 residues.

Many counts were recorded for this clonotype. The chain uses TRBV29-1 and TRBJ1-1, with D possibly TRBD1 on 6 matching bases. This CDR3 has 15 residues. CDR1 and CDR2 from the germline V gene are SQVTM and ANQGSEA. The V and J ends lost 3 bases and 6 bases respectively, with 20 bases between them. The CDR3 loop is CSVEDSGISVAEAFF. CDR3 DNA sequence: TGCAGCGTTGAGGACAGCGGAATCTCAGTGGCTGAAGCTTTCTTT. Supplemented by reference TRBV29-1 and TRBJ1-1, the full variable domain reads SAVISQKPSRDICQRGTSLTIQCQVDSQVTMMFWYRQQPGQSLTLIATANQGSEATYESGFVIDKFPISRPNLTFSTLTVSNMSPEDSSIYLCSVEDSGISVAEAFFGQGTRLTVV.

V is TRBV5-1 and J is TRBJ2-1; 8 bases map to TRBD1. Germline CDR1 is SGHRS and CDR2 is YFSETQ. V shed 3 bases and J 6 bases; nucleotides not matched to a gene: 2. This CDR3 is 13 amino acids long. The CDR3 reads CASSSDRVNEQFF. CDR3 bases: TGCGCCAGCAGCTCGGACAGGGTCAATGAGCAGTTCTTC.

This clonotype was seen at least ten times. The V and J genes are TRBV12-3 or TRBV12-4 and TRBJ2-1, with 8 bases that match TRBD2. The V gene end was trimmed by 4 bases and the J gene end by 0 bases; junction bases not matched to a gene: 2. This CDR3 spans 15 amino acids. The CDR3 region is CASSSSGGSYNEQFF. Here the CDR3 DNA reads TGTGCCAGCAGTTCCAGCGGGGGCTCCTACAATGAGCAGTTCTTC.

This clonotype occurred many times. This chain joins TRBV5-1 and TRBJ2-3, with D perhaps matching TRBD2 (5 bases). This CDR3 contains 15 residues. V dropped 0 bases and J dropped 5 bases, with 13 bases sitting between them. Germline loops: CDR1 SGHRS, CDR2 YFSETQ. CDR3 sequence: CASSLAGNSGDTQYF. CDR3 bases: TGCGCCAGCAGCTTGGCGGGGAACTCGGGAGATACGCAGTATTTT.

The chain carries TRBV24-1 and TRBJ2-6; D ambiguous. The CDR3 totals 16 residues. V was pared by 0 bases and J by 4 bases, with 9 bases between. Germline CDR1 reads KGHDR; CDR2 reads SFDVKD. This CDR3 is CATSDLLVWGANVLTF. For the CDR3, the DNA is TGTGCCACCAGTGATTTGCTGGTATGGGGGGCCAACGTCCTGACTTTC.

The table lists this clonotype with many counts. The chain combines TRBV12-3 or TRBV12-4 with TRBJ1-4; D is uncertain. V gave up 3 bases and J gave up 6 bases, with 8 bases separating them. This CDR3 comprises 13 residues. The CDR3 spells CASSLSTDEKLFF. The CDR3, as DNA: TGTGCCAGCAGTTTGTCGACTGATGAAAAACTGTTTTTT.